This T cell receptor beta chain was obtained from a study of control samples from healthy donors and cancer patients. Sequenced by immunoSEQ multiplex PCR; TCRdb stores in-frame clones only, minus some. The sample gives roughly 83,000 clones, approximately 78% of which show up once; about 10% is in the top ten. The CDR3 contains 16 residues. The germline gives CDR1 SGHRS, CDR2 YFSETQ. Deletions cut 4 bases from V and 1 base from J, with 16 bases between. The sequence came from a woman aged 55-75 years in good health. Sequenced sample: blood. The chain carries TRBV5-1 and TRBJ2-3, with D unclear. The CDR3 DNA reads as TGCGCCAGCAGCCTGGATGGTACGGTGGGCACAGATACGCAGTATTTT. Amino acids: CASSLDGTVGTDTQYF.